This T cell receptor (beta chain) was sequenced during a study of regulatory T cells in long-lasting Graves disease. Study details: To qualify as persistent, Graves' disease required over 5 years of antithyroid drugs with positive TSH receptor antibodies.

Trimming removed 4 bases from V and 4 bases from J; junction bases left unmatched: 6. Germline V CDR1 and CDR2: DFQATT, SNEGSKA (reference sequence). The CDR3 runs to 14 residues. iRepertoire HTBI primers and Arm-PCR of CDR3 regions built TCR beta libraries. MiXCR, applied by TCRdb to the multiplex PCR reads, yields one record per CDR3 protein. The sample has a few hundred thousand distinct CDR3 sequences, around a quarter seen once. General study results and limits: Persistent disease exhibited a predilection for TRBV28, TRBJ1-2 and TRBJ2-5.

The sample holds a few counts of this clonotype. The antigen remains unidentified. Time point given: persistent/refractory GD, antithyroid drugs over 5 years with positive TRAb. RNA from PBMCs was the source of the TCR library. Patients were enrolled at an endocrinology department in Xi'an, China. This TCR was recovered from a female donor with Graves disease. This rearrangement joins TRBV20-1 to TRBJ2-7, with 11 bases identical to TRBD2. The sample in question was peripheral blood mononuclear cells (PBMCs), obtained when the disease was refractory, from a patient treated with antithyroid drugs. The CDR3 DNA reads TGCAGTGCTACTGAACTAGCGGGAGCTTACGAGCAGTACTTC. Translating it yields CSATELAGAYEQYF.